This TCR beta chain is from a study of T cell clones after liver transplantation. Looking at the study overall: Patients counted as tolerant after at least one year off all immunosuppression, enzymes not exceeding twice normal.

Here immunoSEQ multiplex PCR was the method, and the copy in TCRdb shows in-frame clones only, minus some. Of approximately 71,000 clones in the sample, approximately 92% are singletons; the top ten hold 0.9% to 1%. Germline values: CDR1 SQVTM, CDR2 ANQGSEA. Trimming cost V 4 bases and J 2 bases; bases outside gene matches: 26. CDR3 length equals 21 residues. The source material was CD4+ T cells from blood, sampled less than 27 months after liver transplant. This TCR was recovered from a human patient who received a liver transplant. Among the T cells, some may be from the graft donor. This chain connects TRBV29-1 to TRBJ2-7; 10 bases fit TRBD2. The CDR3 DNA reads as TGCAGCGTTGTTTGGGACAGATACAGCGGGAGGGCGGCGGGGGGGACCTACGAGCAGTACTTC. It yields the protein CSVVWDRYSGRAAGGTYEQYF.